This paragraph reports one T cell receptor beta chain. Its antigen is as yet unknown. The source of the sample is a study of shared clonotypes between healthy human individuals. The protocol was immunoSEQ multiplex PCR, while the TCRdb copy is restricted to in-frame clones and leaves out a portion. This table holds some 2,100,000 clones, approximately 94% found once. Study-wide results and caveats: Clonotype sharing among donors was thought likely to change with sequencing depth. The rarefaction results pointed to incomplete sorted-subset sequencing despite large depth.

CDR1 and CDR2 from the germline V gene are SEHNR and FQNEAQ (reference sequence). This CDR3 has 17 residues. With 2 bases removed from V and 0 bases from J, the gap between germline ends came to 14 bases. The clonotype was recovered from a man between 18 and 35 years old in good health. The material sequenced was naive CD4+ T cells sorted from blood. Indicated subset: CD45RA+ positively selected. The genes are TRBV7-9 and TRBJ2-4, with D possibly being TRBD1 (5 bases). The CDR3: CASSLNSAGLAKNIQYF. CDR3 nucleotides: TGTGCCAGCAGCTTAAATTCGGCAGGGTTAGCCAAAAACATTCAGTACTTC.